Listed below are T cell receptor beta chains from one sample, sequenced in a study of blood T cell repertoires in COVID-19. Assay: immunoSEQ multiplex PCR; the TCRdb copy retains only in-frame clones and omits some. This sample has about 260,000 clones, with roughly nine tenths found just once. Sequenced input: PBMCs or T cells enriched from blood (not recorded which). These receptor sequences come from a woman younger than 30 who had recovered from COVID-19. Each CDR3 is given with its conserved first and last residue. Fields, in order: J gene, clone size, D gene, V gene, CDR3 DNA, CDR3 protein. The D gene is left open where the match is weak. The size field is filled for only some rows; it gives once, few, many or a size class.

TRBJ2-2 | NA | TRBD2 | TRBV5-1 | TGCGCCAGCAGGACGGGGGGGCCTAACACCGGGGAGCTGTTTTTT | CASRTGGPNTGELFF
TRBJ1-5 | NA | NA | TRBV5-8 | TGTGCCAGCAGCTTCGTCGGGGATCAGCCCCAGCATTTT | CASSFVGDQPQHF
TRBJ2-3 | NA | TRBD2 | TRBV7-2 | TGTGCCAGCAGCTTAGGGGGACTAGCGGGGGTATACACAGATACGCAGTATTTT | CASSLGGLAGVYTDTQYF
TRBJ2-2 | NA | TRBD2 | TRBV4-2 | TGTGCCAGCAGCCAAGATGGCGCGGGGGGGCCCCCCGGGGAGCTGTTTTTT | CASSQDGAGGPPGELFF
TRBJ1-6 | NA | TRBD1 | TRBV6-5 | TGTGCCAGCAGTCAACAGGGGGAGAATTCACCCCTCCACTTT | CASSQQGENSPLHF
TRBJ1-5 | NA | NA | TRBV19 | TGTGCCACGAGCAGGGGATTCCTTGTTCAGCCCCAGCATTTT | CATSRGFLVQPQHF
TRBJ2-7 | NA | TRBD1 | TRBV9 | TGTGCCAGCAGCCCTAGGACAGGGGATCCCTTTTACGAGCAGTACTTC | CASSPRTGDPFYEQYF
TRBJ1-2 | NA | NA | TRBV20-1 | TGCAGTGCTAGACCAGGGTACGGCTACACCTTC | CSARPGYGYTF
TRBJ2-1 | NA | NA | TRBV4-2 | TGTGCCAGCAGCCAAGATCTTTTCAATGAGCAGTTCTTC | CASSQDLFNEQFF
TRBJ2-7 | NA | NA | TRBV5-6 | TGTGCCAGCAGCTTGGGAACAGGTTACGAGCAGTACTTC | CASSLGTGYEQYF
TRBJ1-3 | NA | NA | TRBV5-5 | TGTGCCAGCAGCGAAACAGGGTTCGGAAACACCATATATTTT | CASSETGFGNTIYF
TRBJ1-5 | NA | TRBD1 | TRBV6-1 | TGTGCCAGCAGTGAGGACAGGGGCCAGCCCCAGCATTTT | CASSEDRGQPQHF
TRBJ2-3 | NA | TRBD2 | TRBV10-1 | TGCGCCAGCAGTGAGTGGGGAGGGGAACCCGATACGCAGTATTTT | CASSEWGGEPDTQYF
TRBJ1-1 | NA | TRBD1 | TRBV11-3 | TGTGCCAGCAGCCCCGGACTTACAGGGGGTTTTTCTGAAGCTTTCTTT | CASSPGLTGGFSEAFF
TRBJ1-5 | NA | NA | TRBV15 | TGTGCCACCAGCGCGTTTCGCAATCAGCCCCAGCATTTT | CATSAFRNQPQHF
TRBJ1-2 | NA | TRBD1 | TRBV4-1 | TGCGCCAGCAGCCAATCGACAGGGTCGGGCTATGGCTACACCTTC | CASSQSTGSGYGYTF
TRBJ2-3 | NA | NA | TRBV9 | TGTGCCAGCAGCACAGGACCGGCGGTAACAGATACGCAGTATTTT | CASSTGPAVTDTQYF
TRBJ2-7 | NA | NA | TRBV2 | TGTGCCAGCCTCGGGACAAGGGACGGCAAGCAGTACTTC | CASLGTRDGKQYF
TRBJ1-1 | NA | TRBD1 | TRBV7-8 | TGTGCCAGCAGCCCAAGACAGGGCACTGAAGCTTTCTTT | CASSPRQGTEAFF
TRBJ2-4 | once | NA | TRBV3-1/TRBV3-2 | TGTGCCAGCAGCCAAGGGTCCGCTATTCTAGCCAAAAACATTCAGTACTTC | CASSQGSAILAKNIQYF
TRBJ1-6 | NA | NA | TRBV9 | TGTGCCAGCAGCCCCCCCGGGAGCCTTAATTCACCCCTCCACTTT | CASSPPGSLNSPLHF
TRBJ1-5 | once | NA | TRBV6-5 | TGTGCCAGCAGTTACTCCTTAAAAGGGGGATCTTGGCCCCAGCATTTT | CASSYSLKGGSWPQHF
TRBJ2-1 | NA | NA | TRBV6-5 | TGTGCCAGCAGTCTGCTAGGCTCCTACAATGAGCAGTTCTTC | CASSLLGSYNEQFF
TRBJ2-5 | NA | TRBD2 | TRBV9 | TGTGCCAGCAGCGTAGCTACGGGGACTAGCGGGGGGCCGATCCAGACCCAGTACTTC | CASSVATGTSGGPIQTQYF
TRBJ1-5 | NA | NA | TRBV18 | TGTGCCAGCTCACCTATTCAGGATCAGCCCCAGCATTTT | CASSPIQDQPQHF
TRBJ1-1 | once | NA | TRBV10-3 | TGTGCCATCAGTGAGAAGGGGCAGAACACTGAAGCTTTCTTT | CAISEKGQNTEAFF
TRBJ2-1 | NA | NA | TRBV9 | TGTGCCAGCAGCCTTAGAGGGGGAGAAACCCTCTACAATGAGCAGTTCTTC | CASSLRGGETLYNEQFF
TRBJ1-1 | NA | NA | TRBV7-8 | TGTGCCAGCAGCTCCGGGTGGAGCACTGAAGCTTTCTTT | CASSSGWSTEAFF
TRBJ1-2 | NA | NA | TRBV24-1 | TGTGCCACCAGTGATTTATCAGTTAACTATGGCTACACCTTC | CATSDLSVNYGYTF
TRBJ2-3 | once | TRBD2 | TRBV3-1/TRBV3-2 | TGTGCCAGCAGCCAAGCCCGTGGCGCGGGGGGGCCAGATACGCAGTATTTT | CASSQARGAGGPDTQYF
TRBJ2-7 | NA | TRBD1 | TRBV18 | TGTGCCAGCTCACCTCTCTCGGGACAGGGGGCGCAGGAGCAGTACTTC | CASSPLSGQGAQEQYF
TRBJ1-2 | NA | TRBD1 | TRBV12-3/TRBV12-4 | TGTGCCAGCAGCCAGGGGGGCTATGGCTACACCTTC | CASSQGGYGYTF
TRBJ2-5 | NA | TRBD2 | TRBV2 | TGTGCCAGCAGTGAACATGGGCTTGCGGGGGGGCAAGAGACCCAGTACTTC | CASSEHGLAGGQETQYF
TRBJ1-6 | NA | NA | TRBV27 | TGTGCCAGCAGTCCCTCCGTCTATTTAAATTCACCCCTCCACTTT | CASSPSVYLNSPLHF
TRBJ2-2 | NA | TRBD1 | TRBV7-9 | TGTGCCAGCAGCTTGGAAGCAGGGGGCGCGAACACCGGGGAGCTGTTTTTT | CASSLEAGGANTGELFF
TRBJ1-2 | NA | TRBD1 | TRBV29-1 | TGCAGCGTCGATCCTATAGACCGGGACAGTGGGGTCTACGGCTACACCTTC | CSVDPIDRDSGVYGYTF
TRBJ1-4 | NA | NA | TRBV5-6 | TGTGCCAGCAGCTTGACCTGGGAGGGGGGCGCTAATGAAAAACTGTTTTTT | CASSLTWEGGANEKLFF
TRBJ1-1 | NA | TRBD1 | TRBV18 | TGTGCCAGCTCAAAAAAACAGGGGGGCACTGAAGCTTTCTTT | CASSKKQGGTEAFF